A selection of T cell receptor beta chains follows, all from one sample in a study of T-cell reconstitution after alpha-beta-depleted transplantation in children. TCRdb re-derived calls from the PCR reads in MiXCR, one entry per CDR3 protein. The sample lists 600,000 to 700,000 distinct CDR3 sequences, around 17% occurring once. Sequences were derived from PBMCs from the stem cell graft donor, sampled from the stem cell graft. The source is a human donor who donated a stem cell graft to a child with acute myeloid leukemia. The CDR3 runs from the conserved cysteine through the conserved F or W. A D gene is named only where the DNA matches it firmly. Clone size is given for some rows only: seen once, a few or many times, or a class if the clone is expanded.

D: .; size: few; J: TRBJ1-4; V: TRBV7-2; DNA: TGTGCCAGCAGCCCGGAGCGGGAAAAACTGTTTTTT; CDR3: CASSPEREKLFF
D: .; size: .; J: TRBJ2-3; V: TRBV9; DNA: TGTGCCAGCAGCGTAGGGTTTAGCCTCCGCACAGATACGCAGTATTTT; CDR3: CASSVGFSLRTDTQYF
D: TRBD1; size: many; J: TRBJ1-6; V: TRBV7-2; DNA: TGTGCCAGCAGCCTAGCAGGGGGGGCCCTCCACTTT; CDR3: CASSLAGGALHF
D: .; size: few; J: TRBJ1-1; V: TRBV11-2; DNA: TGTGCCAGCAGCCCTTGGGTGAACACTGAAGCTTTCTTT; CDR3: CASSPWVNTEAFF
D: .; size: many; J: TRBJ2-1; V: TRBV20-1; DNA: TGCAGTGCTGTGCTCGGGCGATTGCAGTTCTTC; CDR3: CSAVLGRLQFF
D: TRBD1; size: many; J: TRBJ1-4; V: TRBV29-1; DNA: TGCAGCGTGGCGGACAGGGTAGGAGAAAAACTGTTTTTT; CDR3: CSVADRVGEKLFF
D: TRBD2; size: many; J: TRBJ2-3; V: TRBV20-1; DNA: TGCAGTGCCCGCCCTGGGGGGCTAGCGGGGCATACGCAGTATTTT; CDR3: CSARPGGLAGHTQYF
D: .; size: .; J: TRBJ1-1; V: TRBV2; DNA: TGTGCCAGCAGTGATAGGACAATAGAAGCTTTCTTT; CDR3: CASSDRTIEAFF
D: .; size: many; J: TRBJ2-5; V: TRBV20-1; DNA: TGCAGTGCTAGAGATCGGGGTAGGAACATGGAGACCCAGTACTTC; CDR3: CSARDRGRNMETQYF
D: .; size: .; J: TRBJ2-2; V: TRBV12-3/TRBV12-4; DNA: TGTGCCAGCAGGCGACAAATTCAGAGGGGGGAGCTGTTTTTT; CDR3: CASRRQIQRGELFF
D: .; size: many; J: TRBJ1-1; V: TRBV29-1; DNA: TGCAGCGGTGGATTTGGTCGGCAGAACACTGAAGCTTTCTTT; CDR3: CSGGFGRQNTEAFF
D: TRBD2; size: .; J: TRBJ2-5; V: TRBV9; DNA: TGTGCCGGCAGTCGTAGGGCCCAGCGGGGTCACGAGACCCAGTACTTC; CDR3: CAGSRRAQRGHETQYF
D: .; size: .; J: TRBJ1-2; V: TRBV28; DNA: TGTGCCAGCCGGGGGGCCGTGAACCCGAGGCAGGGCTACACCTTC; CDR3: CASRGAVNPRQGYTF
D: .; size: .; J: TRBJ1-2; V: TRBV29-1; DNA: TGCAGCGTTGAAGCCCCGAACGGCTACACCTTC; CDR3: CSVEAPNGYTF
D: TRBD2; size: .; J: TRBJ2-1; V: TRBV20-1; DNA: TGCAGTGCTAGAGAAAGTACGCGGGGGGGCGTTTACCTTGAGCAGTTCTTC; CDR3: CSARESTRGGVYLEQFF
D: .; size: many; J: TRBJ2-7; V: TRBV20-1; DNA: TGCAGTGCTAGTGGTCCGGGTTACGAGCAGTACTTC; CDR3: CSASGPGYEQYF
D: .; size: once; J: TRBJ2-2; V: TRBV30; DNA: TGTGCCTGGAGTGTTGGGGGCCAGCCCGGGTTTTTT; CDR3: CAWSVGGQPGFF
D: TRBD1; size: .; J: TRBJ2-7; V: TRBV5-1; DNA: TGCGCCAGCAAAGGACAGGTGAGCTCCTACGAGCAGTACTTC; CDR3: CASKGQVSSYEQYF
D: .; size: few; J: TRBJ1-4; V: TRBV12-3/TRBV12-4; DNA: TGTGCCAGCAGTACTCGGACACCCCATGAAAAACTGTTTTTT; CDR3: CASSTRTPHEKLFF
D: TRBD1; size: .; J: TRBJ2-5; V: TRBV7-8; DNA: TGTGCCAGCCTCCGGGACAGGGGGGAGACCCAGTACTTC; CDR3: CASLRDRGETQYF
D: .; size: .; J: TRBJ2-2; V: TRBV6-2/TRBV6-3; DNA: TGTGCCAGCAGTTATTGGGAACACACCGGGGAGCTGTTTTTT; CDR3: CASSYWEHTGELFF
D: .; size: few; J: TRBJ2-2; V: TRBV24-1; DNA: TGTGCCACCAGTGATGCAGGACGGACCGGGGAGCTGTTTTTT; CDR3: CATSDAGRTGELFF
D: TRBD1; size: few; J: TRBJ2-7; V: TRBV7-9; DNA: TGTGCCAGCAGCTCAATTATCACAGGGGACTCCTACGAGCAGTACTTC; CDR3: CASSSIITGDSYEQYF
D: .; size: once; J: TRBJ1-2; V: TRBV6-2/TRBV6-3; DNA: TGTGCCAGCAGTTACGGGGTCGGTGGCTACACCTTC; CDR3: CASSYGVGGYTF
D: .; size: .; J: TRBJ1-5; V: TRBV30; DNA: TGTGCCTGGAGTGTACACAGCGGGCAGCCCCAGCATTTT; CDR3: CAWSVHSGQPQHF
D: TRBD1; size: .; J: TRBJ1-4; V: TRBV20-1; DNA: TGCAGTGCTAGAGGACCGGGACAGGGAAATGAAAAACTGTTTTTT; CDR3: CSARGPGQGNEKLFF
D: TRBD1; size: .; J: TRBJ2-2; V: TRBV5-1; DNA: TGCGCCAGCAGCTTGTTTGGGAACACCCGACAGGGTAACACCGGGGAGCTGTTTTTT; CDR3: CASSLFGNTRQGNTGELFF
D: TRBD1; size: .; J: TRBJ2-3; V: TRBV5-1; DNA: TGCGCCAGCAGCTTTCGGACAGGGACGCCCGATACGCAGTATTTT; CDR3: CASSFRTGTPDTQYF
D: TRBD1; size: .; J: TRBJ1-1; V: TRBV6-5; DNA: TGTGCCAGCAGTTTCGGACAGGGCGTCCTTGAAGCTTTCTTT; CDR3: CASSFGQGVLEAFF
D: TRBD1; size: .; J: TRBJ1-4; V: TRBV4-3; DNA: TGCGCCAGCAGCCTAGACAGGGCTACTGAAAAACTGTTTTTT; CDR3: CASSLDRATEKLFF
D: TRBD1; size: .; J: TRBJ2-3; V: TRBV4-1; DNA: TGCGCCAGCAGCCAAGATGGGACAGGGAACACAGATACGCAGTATTTT; CDR3: CASSQDGTGNTDTQYF
D: .; size: many; J: TRBJ2-3; V: TRBV29-1; DNA: TGCAGCGTTGGGAGGGCAACCACAGATACGCAGTATTTT; CDR3: CSVGRATTDTQYF
D: TRBD1; size: few; J: TRBJ1-1; V: TRBV2; DNA: TGTGCCAGCAGTCTGGGGGACAGGGCCGCTTTCTTT; CDR3: CASSLGDRAAFF
D: .; size: .; J: TRBJ1-5; V: TRBV7-2; DNA: TGTGCCAGCAGCTTAGTCGAAACCAATCAGCCCCAGCATTTT; CDR3: CASSLVETNQPQHF
D: .; size: many; J: TRBJ1-2; V: TRBV20-1; DNA: TGCAGTGCTACCCCGGACCTTGGCTACACCTTC; CDR3: CSATPDLGYTF
D: .; size: many; J: TRBJ1-1; V: TRBV20-1; DNA: TGCAGTGCTAGAGAGCCCCTGGGTAGGGGGAACACTGAAGCTTTCTTT; CDR3: CSAREPLGRGNTEAFF
D: TRBD1; size: many; J: TRBJ2-5; V: TRBV6-5; DNA: TGTGCCAGCAGTTCACAGGGGGCTAGGGAGACCCAGTACTTC; CDR3: CASSSQGARETQYF
D: TRBD1; size: few; J: TRBJ1-3; V: TRBV5-6; DNA: TGTGCCAGCAGCTCCAGAGTTGGCAGGGGGCTTGCTGGAAACACCATATATTTT; CDR3: CASSSRVGRGLAGNTIYF
D: TRBD1; size: few; J: TRBJ2-2; V: TRBV12-3/TRBV12-4; DNA: TGTGCCGGACAGGGTGCGGGCACCGGGGAGCTGTTTTTT; CDR3: CAGQGAGTGELFF
D: .; size: .; J: TRBJ2-3; V: TRBV20-1; DNA: TGCAGTGCTAGAGATGGCAGGGGAATCACAGATACGCAGTATTTT; CDR3: CSARDGRGITDTQYF
D: .; size: few; J: TRBJ1-1; V: TRBV20-1; DNA: TGCAGTGCTAAACGACGAGGTACTGAAGCTTTCTTT; CDR3: CSAKRRGTEAFF
D: .; size: few; J: TRBJ1-5; V: TRBV20-1; DNA: TGCAGTGCTAGAGATCAGAGGGCCCCCGGACGGCCCCAGCATTTT; CDR3: CSARDQRAPGRPQHF
D: .; size: few; J: TRBJ2-5; V: TRBV21-1; DNA: TGTGCCAGCAGCTCCACAGGGGGCTTC; CDR3: CASSSTGGF
D: TRBD1; size: many; J: TRBJ2-7; V: TRBV5-1; DNA: TGCGCCAGCAGCTTGGCCGGGCCAGGGGGCGGCGAGCAGTACTTC; CDR3: CASSLAGPGGGEQYF
D: .; size: many; J: TRBJ2-2; V: TRBV12-3/TRBV12-4; DNA: TGTGCCAGCAGTTTCAAAGAGGCCGGGGAGCTGTTTTTT; CDR3: CASSFKEAGELFF
D: .; size: many; J: TRBJ2-7; V: TRBV20-1; DNA: TGCAGTGCTAGAGCCGGGAGCCTCGAGCAGTACTTC; CDR3: CSARAGSLEQYF
D: TRBD2; size: .; J: TRBJ2-2; V: TRBV18; DNA: TGTGCCAGCTCACCAGGACTAGCGGGGGCCATGAACACCGGGGAGCTGTTTTTT; CDR3: CASSPGLAGAMNTGELFF
D: TRBD1; size: .; J: TRBJ1-1; V: TRBV20-1; DNA: TGCAGTGCTAGAGATTTCCGGACAGGCGGTTCCAACACTGAAGCTTTCTTT; CDR3: CSARDFRTGGSNTEAFF
D: TRBD1; size: .; J: TRBJ1-5; V: TRBV27; DNA: TGTGCCAGCAGGGAGCCGGGACAGGGGTATCAGCCCCAGCATTTT; CDR3: CASREPGQGYQPQHF
D: .; size: .; J: TRBJ1-1; V: TRBV29-1; DNA: TGCAGCGTCCGCCAGGGAGGGACTGACGCTTTCTTT; CDR3: CSVRQGGTDAFF
D: TRBD1; size: many; J: TRBJ1-4; V: TRBV29-1; DNA: TGCAGCGTTGAGACAGGGGATGAAAAACTGTTTTTT; CDR3: CSVETGDEKLFF
D: .; size: few; J: TRBJ1-4; V: TRBV7-6; DNA: TGTGCCAGCAGCTTAACCGGGGGCTTGATTCGAACTAATGAAAAACTGTTTTTT; CDR3: CASSLTGGLIRTNEKLFF
D: TRBD1; size: .; J: TRBJ2-5; V: TRBV7-9; DNA: TGTGCCAGCAGCTCCCTTGACAGGGGGCAGGAGACCCAGTACTTC; CDR3: CASSSLDRGQETQYF